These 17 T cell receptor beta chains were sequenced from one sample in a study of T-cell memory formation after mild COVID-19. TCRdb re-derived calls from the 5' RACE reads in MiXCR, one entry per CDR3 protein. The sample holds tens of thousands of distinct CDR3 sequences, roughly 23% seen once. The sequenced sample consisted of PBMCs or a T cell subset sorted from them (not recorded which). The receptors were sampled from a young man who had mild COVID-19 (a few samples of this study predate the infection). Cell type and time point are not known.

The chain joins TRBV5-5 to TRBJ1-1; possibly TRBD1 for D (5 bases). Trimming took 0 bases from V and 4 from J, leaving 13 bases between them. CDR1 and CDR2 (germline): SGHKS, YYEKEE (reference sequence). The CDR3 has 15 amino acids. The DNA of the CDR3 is TGTGCCAGCAGCTTGGGTCAGGGTTATGGCACTGAAGCTTTCTTT. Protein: CASSLGQGYGTEAFF.

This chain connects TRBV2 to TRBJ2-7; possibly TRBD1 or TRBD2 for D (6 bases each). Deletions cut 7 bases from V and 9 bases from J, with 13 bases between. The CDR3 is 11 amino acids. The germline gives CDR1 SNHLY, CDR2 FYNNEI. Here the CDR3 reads CASNGGPSQYF. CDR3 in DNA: TGTGCCAGCAACGGGGGCCCGTCGCAGTACTTC. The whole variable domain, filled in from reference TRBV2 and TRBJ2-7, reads EPEVTQTPSHQVTQMGQEVILRCVPISNHLYFYWYRQILGQKVEFLVSFYNNEISEKSEIFDDQFSVERPDGSNFTLKIRSTKLEDSAMYFCASNGGPSQYFGPGTRLTVT.

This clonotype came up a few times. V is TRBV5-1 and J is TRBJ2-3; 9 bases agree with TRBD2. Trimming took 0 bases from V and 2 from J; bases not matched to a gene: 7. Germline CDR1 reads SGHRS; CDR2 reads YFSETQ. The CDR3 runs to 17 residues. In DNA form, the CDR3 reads TGCGCCAGCAGCTTGGCTTCTAGCGGGGAGTTCACAGATACGCAGTATTTT. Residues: CASSLASSGEFTDTQYF.

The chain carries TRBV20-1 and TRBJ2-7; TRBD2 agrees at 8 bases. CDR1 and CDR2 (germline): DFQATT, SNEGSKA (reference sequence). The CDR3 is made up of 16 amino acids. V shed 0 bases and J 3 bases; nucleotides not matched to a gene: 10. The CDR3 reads CSARDPTGTRLYEQYV. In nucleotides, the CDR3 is TGCAGTGCTAGAGATCCCACCGGGACTAGGCTCTACGAGCAGTACGTC.

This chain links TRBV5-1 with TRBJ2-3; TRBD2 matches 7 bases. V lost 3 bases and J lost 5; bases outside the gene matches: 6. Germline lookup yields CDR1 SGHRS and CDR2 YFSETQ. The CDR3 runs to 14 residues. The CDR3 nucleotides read TGCGCCAGCAGCTCCCGGGACTACGTAGATACGCAGTATTTT. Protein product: CASSSRDYVDTQYF.

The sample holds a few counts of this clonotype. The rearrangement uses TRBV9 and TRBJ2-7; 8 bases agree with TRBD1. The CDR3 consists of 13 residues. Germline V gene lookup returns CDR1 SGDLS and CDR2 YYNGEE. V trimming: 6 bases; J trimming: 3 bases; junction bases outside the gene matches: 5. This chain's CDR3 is CASNRGTGYEQYF. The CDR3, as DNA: TGTGCCAGCAACCGTGGGACAGGCTACGAGCAGTACTTC.

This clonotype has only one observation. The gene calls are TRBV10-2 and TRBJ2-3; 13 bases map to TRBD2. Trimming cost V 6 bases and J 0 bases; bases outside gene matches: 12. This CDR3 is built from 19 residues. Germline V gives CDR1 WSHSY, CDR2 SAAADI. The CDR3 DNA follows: TGCGCCAGCAGGGGGGGGGCCCCGGGACTAGCGGGAAGCACAGATACGCAGTATTTT. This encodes CASRGGAPGLAGSTDTQYF.

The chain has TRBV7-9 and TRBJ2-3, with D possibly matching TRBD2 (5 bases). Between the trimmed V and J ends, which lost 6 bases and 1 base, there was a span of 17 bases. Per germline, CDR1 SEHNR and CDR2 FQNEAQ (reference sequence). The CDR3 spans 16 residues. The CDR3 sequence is CASSRLAPEGTDTQYF. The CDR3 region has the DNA TGTGCCAGCAGTCGTCTAGCCCCCGAAGGCACAGATACGCAGTATTTT.

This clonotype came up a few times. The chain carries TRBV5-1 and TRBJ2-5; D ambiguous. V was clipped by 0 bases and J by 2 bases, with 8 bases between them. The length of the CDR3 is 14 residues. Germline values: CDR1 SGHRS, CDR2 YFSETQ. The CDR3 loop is CASSLGVGQETQYF. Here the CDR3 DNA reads TGCGCCAGCAGCTTGGGTGTAGGGCAAGAGACCCAGTACTTC.

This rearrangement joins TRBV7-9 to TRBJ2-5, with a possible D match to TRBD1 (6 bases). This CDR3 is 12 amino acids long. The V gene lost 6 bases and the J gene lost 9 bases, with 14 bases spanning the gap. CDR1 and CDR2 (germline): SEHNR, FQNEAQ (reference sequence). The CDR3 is CASRAGDFAQYF. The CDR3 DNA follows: TGTGCCAGCAGGGCAGGGGATTTTGCCCAGTACTTC.

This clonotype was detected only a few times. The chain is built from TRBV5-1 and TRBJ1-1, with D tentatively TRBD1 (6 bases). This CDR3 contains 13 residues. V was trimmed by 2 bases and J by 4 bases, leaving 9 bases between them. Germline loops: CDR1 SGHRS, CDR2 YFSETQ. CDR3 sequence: CASSLRGGTEAFF. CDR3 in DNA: TGCGCCAGCAGCTTAAGGGGGGGCACTGAAGCTTTCTTT.

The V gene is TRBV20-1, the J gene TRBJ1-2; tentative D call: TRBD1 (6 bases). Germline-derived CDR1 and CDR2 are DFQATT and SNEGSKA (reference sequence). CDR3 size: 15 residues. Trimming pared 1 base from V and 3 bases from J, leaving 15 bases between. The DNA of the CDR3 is TGCAGTGCTAGAGTTTGGGACACGGGTTACTATGGCTACACCTTC. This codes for CSARVWDTGYYGYTF.

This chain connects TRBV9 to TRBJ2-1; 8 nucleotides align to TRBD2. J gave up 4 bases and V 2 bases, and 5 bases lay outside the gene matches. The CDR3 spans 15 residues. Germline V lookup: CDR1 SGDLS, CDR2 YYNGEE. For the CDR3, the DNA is TGTGCCAGCAGCGTGGGACTAGAGATATACAATGAGCAGTTCTTC. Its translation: CASSVGLEIYNEQFF. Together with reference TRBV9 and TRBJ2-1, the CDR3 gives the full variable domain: DSGVTQTPKHLITATGQRVTLRCSPRSGDLSVYWYQQSLDQGLQFLIQYYNGEERAKGNILERFSAQQFPDLHSELNLSSLELGDSALYFCASSVGLEIYNEQFFGPGTRLTVL.

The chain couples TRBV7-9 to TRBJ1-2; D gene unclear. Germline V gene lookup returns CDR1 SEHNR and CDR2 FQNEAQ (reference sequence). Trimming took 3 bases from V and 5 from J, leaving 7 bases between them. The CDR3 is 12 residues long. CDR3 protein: CASSFGDYGYTF. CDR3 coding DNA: TGTGCCAGCAGCTTCGGGGATTATGGCTACACCTTC.

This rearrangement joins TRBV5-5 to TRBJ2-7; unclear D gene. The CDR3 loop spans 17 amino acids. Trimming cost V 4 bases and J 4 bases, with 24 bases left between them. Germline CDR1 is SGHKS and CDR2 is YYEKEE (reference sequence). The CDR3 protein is CASSRARWTFSPYEQYV. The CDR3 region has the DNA TGTGCCAGCAGCCGGGCTCGGTGGACGTTCTCCCCATACGAGCAGTACGTC.

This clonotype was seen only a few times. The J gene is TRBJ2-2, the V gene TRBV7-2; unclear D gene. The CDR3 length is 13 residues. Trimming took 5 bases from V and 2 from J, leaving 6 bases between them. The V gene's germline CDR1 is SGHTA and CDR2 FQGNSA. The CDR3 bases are TGTGCCAGCAGCCAGGCTAACACCGGGGAGCTGTTTTTT. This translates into CASSQANTGELFF.

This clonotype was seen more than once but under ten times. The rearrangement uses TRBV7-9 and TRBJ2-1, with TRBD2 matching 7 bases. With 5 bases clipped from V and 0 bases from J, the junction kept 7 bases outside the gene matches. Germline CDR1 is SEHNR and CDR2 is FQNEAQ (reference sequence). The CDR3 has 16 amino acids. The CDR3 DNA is TGTGCCAGCAGCGCCCCTACGGGGGGCTCCTACAATGAGCAGTTCTTC. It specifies CASSAPTGGSYNEQFF.